Listed below are T cell receptor beta chains from one sample, sequenced in a study of identifying expanded T cells in peripheral blood. The data were produced by immunoSEQ multiplex PCR, yet TCRdb's version contains in-frame clones alone and is incomplete. The sample carries about 130,000 clones, 70% to 90% recorded once. Sequencing input: blood. These receptors were collected from a person aged 18-70 years in good health. Each CDR3 is given with its conserved first and last residue. Each record gives: clone size, CDR3 length, V gene, J gene, D gene, CDR3 protein, CDR3 DNA. The D gene is left open where the match is weak. For some rows the clone size is stated as once, few or many, or as a class when expanded; others skip it.

clone_size: -
cdr3_length: 16
v_call: TRBV4-3
j_call: TRBJ2-3
d_call: TRBD1
cdr3_aa: CASSQGTGAVGDTQYF
cdr3_nt: TGCGCCAGCAGCCAAGGTACAGGGGCCGTAGGAGATACGCAGTATTTT

clone_size: few
cdr3_length: 13
v_call: TRBV6-1
j_call: TRBJ2-7
d_call: -
cdr3_aa: CASRGRSSYEQYF
cdr3_nt: TGTGCCAGCAGGGGACGTTCCTCCTACGAGCAGTACTTC

clone_size: -
cdr3_length: 15
v_call: TRBV5-6
j_call: TRBJ2-2
d_call: -
cdr3_aa: CASSFWRGLTGELFF
cdr3_nt: TGTGCCAGCAGCTTCTGGCGGGGACTTACCGGGGAGCTGTTTTTT

clone_size: -
cdr3_length: 12
v_call: TRBV6-5
j_call: TRBJ2-7
d_call: -
cdr3_aa: CASSSQTYEQYF
cdr3_nt: TGTGCCAGCAGTTCCCAGACCTACGAGCAGTACTTC

clone_size: -
cdr3_length: 13
v_call: TRBV7-9
j_call: TRBJ1-2
d_call: -
cdr3_aa: CASSLDGGIGYTF
cdr3_nt: TGTGCCAGCAGCTTAGATGGGGGGATTGGCTACACCTTC

clone_size: -
cdr3_length: 16
v_call: TRBV2
j_call: TRBJ2-5
d_call: -
cdr3_aa: CASRTSVQPGRETQYF
cdr3_nt: TGTGCCAGCAGAACAAGTGTGCAGCCGGGACGAGAGACCCAGTACTTC

clone_size: -
cdr3_length: 14
v_call: TRBV19
j_call: TRBJ2-7
d_call: TRBD1
cdr3_aa: CASSLWDSSYEQYF
cdr3_nt: TGTGCCAGTAGTCTGTGGGACAGCTCCTACGAGCAGTACTTC

clone_size: once
cdr3_length: 14
v_call: TRBV1
j_call: TRBJ2-3
d_call: -
cdr3_aa: CTSSGGGYSHTQYF
cdr3_nt: TGCACCAGCAGCGGGGGGGGGTACTCTCATACGCAGTATTTT

clone_size: -
cdr3_length: 16
v_call: TRBV4-3
j_call: TRBJ1-4
d_call: -
cdr3_aa: CASSQVWQGRGEKLFF
cdr3_nt: TGCGCCAGCAGCCAAGTCTGGCAGGGGAGGGGTGAAAAACTGTTTTTT

clone_size: -
cdr3_length: 17
v_call: TRBV21-1
j_call: TRBJ2-7
d_call: -
cdr3_aa: CASSKKSGPLQPHEQYF
cdr3_nt: TGTGCCAGCAGCAAAAAGTCCGGGCCTCTTCAGCCCCACGAGCAGTACTTC

clone_size: once
cdr3_length: 13
v_call: TRBV10-2
j_call: TRBJ1-1
d_call: -
cdr3_aa: CASSAGRGIEAFF
cdr3_nt: TGCGCCAGCAGTGCCGGACGGGGGATTGAAGCTTTCTTT

clone_size: -
cdr3_length: 12
v_call: TRBV7-2
j_call: TRBJ2-7
d_call: TRBD1
cdr3_aa: CASSFGTVEQYF
cdr3_nt: TGTGCCAGCAGCTTCGGGACAGTCGAGCAGTACTTC

clone_size: -
cdr3_length: 18
v_call: TRBV7-8
j_call: TRBJ2-6
d_call: TRBD1
cdr3_aa: CASSPSGTGASGANVLTF
cdr3_nt: TGTGCCAGCTCACCGTCCGGGACAGGAGCCTCTGGGGCCAACGTCCTGACTTTC

clone_size: once
cdr3_length: 14
v_call: TRBV10-2
j_call: TRBJ1-5
d_call: TRBD1
cdr3_aa: CASSETGGKQPQHF
cdr3_nt: TGCGCCAGCAGTGAGACAGGGGGCAAGCAGCCCCAGCATTTT

clone_size: -
cdr3_length: 16
v_call: TRBV5-1
j_call: TRBJ1-5
d_call: -
cdr3_aa: CASSLDGSRGNQPQHF
cdr3_nt: TGCGCCAGCAGCTTGGACGGATCCCGTGGCAATCAGCCCCAGCATTTT

clone_size: -
cdr3_length: 17
v_call: TRBV7-3
j_call: TRBJ2-1
d_call: TRBD2
cdr3_aa: CASSSRSGLANYNEQFF
cdr3_nt: TGTGCCAGCAGCTCCCGGTCGGGACTAGCGAACTACAATGAGCAGTTCTTC

clone_size: -
cdr3_length: 14
v_call: TRBV6-5
j_call: TRBJ1-2
d_call: -
cdr3_aa: CASSSGGFPYGYTF
cdr3_nt: TGTGCCAGCAGTTCCGGGGGGTTCCCTTATGGCTACACCTTC

clone_size: -
cdr3_length: 21
v_call: TRBV30
j_call: TRBJ1-4
d_call: -
cdr3_aa: CASPVRAGPVGIPPPNEKLFF
cdr3_nt: TGTGCCTCCCCTGTCCGGGCAGGGCCGGTGGGAATCCCCCCTCCTAATGAAAAACTGTTTTTT

clone_size: -
cdr3_length: 16
v_call: TRBV5-1
j_call: TRBJ2-5
d_call: TRBD2
cdr3_aa: CASSLGVGGSQETQYF
cdr3_nt: TGCGCCAGCAGCTTGGGTGTCGGGGGGAGCCAAGAGACCCAGTACTTC

clone_size: -
cdr3_length: 18
v_call: TRBV5-6
j_call: TRBJ1-5
d_call: TRBD1
cdr3_aa: CASSQSGTGFWRNQPQHF
cdr3_nt: TGTGCCAGCAGTCAATCCGGGACAGGGTTTTGGCGCAATCAGCCCCAGCATTTT

clone_size: -
cdr3_length: 15
v_call: TRBV7-3
j_call: TRBJ2-1
d_call: -
cdr3_aa: CASSLTGSSYNEQFF
cdr3_nt: TGTGCCAGCAGCTTAACAGGGAGCTCCTACAATGAGCAGTTCTTC

clone_size: -
cdr3_length: 13
v_call: TRBV27
j_call: TRBJ2-7
d_call: -
cdr3_aa: CASSTYPPYEQYF
cdr3_nt: TGTGCCAGCAGCACCTACCCGCCATACGAGCAGTACTTC

clone_size: -
cdr3_length: 14
v_call: TRBV27
j_call: TRBJ1-2
d_call: -
cdr3_aa: CASSLSNSNYGYTF
cdr3_nt: TGTGCCAGCAGTTTATCCAACAGTAACTATGGCTACACCTTC

clone_size: -
cdr3_length: 16
v_call: TRBV21-1
j_call: TRBJ2-7
d_call: -
cdr3_aa: CASSKGSRSGPPEQYF
cdr3_nt: TGTGCCAGCAGCAAGGGGTCACGCAGTGGACCTCCCGAGCAGTACTTC

clone_size: -
cdr3_length: 14
v_call: TRBV5-1
j_call: TRBJ1-1
d_call: -
cdr3_aa: CASRFDIPNTEAFF
cdr3_nt: TGCGCCAGCAGATTCGACATCCCGAACACTGAAGCTTTCTTT

clone_size: -
cdr3_length: 12
v_call: TRBV28
j_call: TRBJ2-5
d_call: -
cdr3_aa: CASSLNQETQYF
cdr3_nt: TGTGCCAGCAGTTTGAACCAAGAGACCCAGTACTTC

clone_size: -
cdr3_length: 15
v_call: TRBV11-2
j_call: TRBJ2-1
d_call: -
cdr3_aa: CASSLMSGEYNEQFF
cdr3_nt: TGTGCCAGCAGCTTAATGTCTGGGGAGTACAATGAGCAGTTCTTC

clone_size: -
cdr3_length: 15
v_call: TRBV5-1
j_call: TRBJ2-2
d_call: -
cdr3_aa: CASSLAGADTGELFF
cdr3_nt: TGCGCCAGCAGCTTGGCCGGGGCAGACACCGGGGAGCTGTTTTTT

clone_size: -
cdr3_length: 15
v_call: TRBV5-6
j_call: TRBJ1-1
d_call: -
cdr3_aa: CASSLTGRLATEAFF
cdr3_nt: TGTGCCAGCAGCTTGACTGGGAGGTTGGCCACTGAAGCTTTCTTT